The clone carrying this T cell receptor beta chain has ten or more counts. Its antigen is undetermined. This entry belongs to a study of CD8 T cells in ankylosing spondylitis. TCRdb independently ran MiXCR on the 5' RACE reads; one entry per CDR3 protein. This table has fewer than 550,000 distinct CDR3 sequences, approximately 5.3% appearing once. Study observations and caveats: In ankylosing spondylitis patients, matched synovial fluid reportedly showed significant enrichment of disease-linked clones. Seemingly distinctive of ankylosing spondylitis blood was a TCR beta motif formed by eight highly homologous variants.

V was cut by 2 bases and J by 6 bases, with 9 bases left in between. CDR3 length equals 13 residues. This receptor was obtained from a male donor with ankylosing spondylitis. This chain connects TRBV12-3 or TRBV12-4 to TRBJ2-3, with no clear D. The sample taken for sequencing was blood, either unsorted or a sorted T cell fraction (not recorded which). The CDR3 reads CASSLRDPDTQYF. Here the CDR3 DNA reads TGTGCCAGCAGTTTAAGGGATCCGGATACGCAGTATTTT.